The entry below gives a single T cell receptor beta chain sequence along with its context. This clonotype was seen a few times. The antigen it binds to is not known. The input lacks base qualities; no much larger clone sits a single base away. Relative to germline, V is missing 4 bases and J is missing 8 bases, with 5 bases of the junction outside any gene match. The CDR3 measures 15 amino acids from cysteine to phenylalanine. Only the CDR3 DNA stays, 45 bases, in frame from base 1. The germline V gene sets CDR1 to SGHAT and CDR2 to FQNNGV. The sample originates from a study of identical twins (TCRdb year 2016). About the study as a whole: To test whether fetal clonotypes persist, this study deep-sequenced TCR alpha and beta repertoires from monozygotic twins, from unrelated adults of various ages, and from cord blood. To rule out contamination, replicate twin experiments were performed at different times with different library preparation protocols.

The library came from 5' RACE. Sequencing relied on an Illumina HiSeq 2000. A universal primer binding site was added through template switching, and the final cDNA carried a unique molecular identifier so that TCR cDNA molecules could be counted accurately. First-strand cDNA for TCR alpha and beta chains was synthesized from specific primers in the conserved constant-segment region. To control for contamination, each cDNA library was double barcoded with a SMART-Mk sample barcode plus Illumina barcodes. TruSeq adapter sequences along with Illumina sample barcodes were introduced in two successive PCR steps. The TCR alpha and beta cDNA libraries were sequenced on the Illumina HiSeq platform using custom primers. On the authors' methods: Unique molecular identifiers were extracted from raw reads with MiGEC, and CDR3 positions were determined with MiXCR. Recombination models were inferred per individual with the repgenHMM and IGoR tools using an EM algorithm. The analysis of shared clonotypes was done with the tcR package in R, with sharing normalized by the product of cloneset sizes. To study raw recombination free of thymic and clonal selection effects, out-of-frame nonproductive sequences were analyzed. Clones were called with MiXCR by TCRdb after fastp trimmed the public reads at Q25, and only in-frame beta chains were retained. Rows are unified per CDR3 protein, each entry keeping the most common DNA and genes. None of the V and J calls come from the authors' own analysis; TCRdb made them. The sample includes some 330,000 distinct CDR3 sequences, with about 9% observed a single time. Roughly 8.7% of the sample is held by the ten biggest clonotypes.

Every donor was a healthy Caucasian. The researchers also sequenced three unrelated adults who were not twins: a male aged 18 to 30, a male aged 50 to 60, and a female aged 50 to 60. Using Miltenyi CD45RO+ enrichment and human naive T-cell isolation kits, memory (CD45RO+) and naive T cells were isolated from PBMC. On the study overall, not on this receptor specifically: Excess twin sharing in beta out-of-frame sequences was weaker because fewer shared sequences lowered the signal-to-noise ratio. Fewer insertions were carried by abundant cord blood beta clonotypes, a similar but weaker trend appeared in young adult naive repertoires, and no such trend appeared in memory repertoires. Because the same donors could not be followed over many years, the conclusions relied on cross-sectional statistical analysis. Zero-insertion analyses could be partly confounded by invariant T cells such as MAIT and iNKT, though diverse VJ usage argued against such confounding for most clonotypes. Compared with coincidental sharing between unrelated individuals, an excess of low generation-probability sequences was observed among out-of-frame TCR alpha sequences shared between twins. In monozygotic twins, recombination models systematically underestimated out-of-frame TCR alpha sharing, but the models matched the sharing seen between unrelated individuals.

Recombination connected TRBV11-2 to TRBJ2-1; the junction holds 13 bases that match TRBD2. The sequence was collected from a woman aged 50 to 60 in good health. Sequenced: naive T cells sorted from blood. The cell subset or site label, read with the paper, signifies: cells isolated with a human naive T-cell isolation kit. The CDR3 here reads CASSWRTSGSDEQFF. The DNA is TGTGCCAGCAGCTGGCGGACTAGCGGGAGCGATGAGCAGTTCTTC.